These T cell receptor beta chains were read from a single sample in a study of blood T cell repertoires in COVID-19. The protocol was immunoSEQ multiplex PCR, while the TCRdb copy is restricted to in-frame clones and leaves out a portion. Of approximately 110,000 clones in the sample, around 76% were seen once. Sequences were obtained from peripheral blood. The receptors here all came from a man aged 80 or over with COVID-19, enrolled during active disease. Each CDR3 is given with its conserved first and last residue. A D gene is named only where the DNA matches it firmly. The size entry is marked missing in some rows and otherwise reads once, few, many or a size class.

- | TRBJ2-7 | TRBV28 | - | CASSLMGGSYEQYF | TGTGCCAGCAGTTTGATGGGCGGGTCCTACGAGCAGTACTTC
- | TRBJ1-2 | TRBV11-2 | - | CASSFSDPRGYTF | TGTGCCAGCAGCTTTTCAGATCCTCGTGGCTACACCTTC
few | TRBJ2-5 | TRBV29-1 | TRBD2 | CSVGTSGGQETQYF | TGCAGCGTTGGGACTAGCGGGGGCCAAGAGACCCAGTACTTC
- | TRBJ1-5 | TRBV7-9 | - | CASSLIGGEPQHF | TGTGCCAGCAGCTTAATAGGGGGTGAGCCCCAGCATTTT
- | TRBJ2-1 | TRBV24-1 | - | CATSGGGSTYNEQFF | TGTGCCACCAGTGGGGGCGGTTCGACCTACAATGAGCAGTTCTTC
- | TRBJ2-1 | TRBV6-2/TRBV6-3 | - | CASSYISGNEQFF | TGTGCCAGCAGTTATATAAGCGGGAATGAGCAGTTCTTC
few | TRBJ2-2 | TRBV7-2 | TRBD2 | CASSPQRGGLSGELFF | TGTGCCAGCAGCCCCCAGCGGGGGGGGTTATCCGGGGAGCTGTTTTTT
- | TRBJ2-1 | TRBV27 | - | CASSLYPTVSSYNEQFF | TGTGCCAGCAGTTTATACCCCACAGTGAGCTCCTACAATGAGCAGTTCTTC
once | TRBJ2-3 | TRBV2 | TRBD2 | CASRGLIRTDTQYF | TGTGCCAGCAGGGGACTAATTCGCACAGATACGCAGTATTTT
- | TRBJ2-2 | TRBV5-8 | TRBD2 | CASSVGLAGVTGELFF | TGTGCCAGCAGCGTGGGACTAGCGGGAGTAACCGGGGAGCTGTTTTTT